One and the same sample provided the 2 T cell receptor beta chains below, sequenced in a study of shared clonotypes between healthy human individuals. This table comes from immunoSEQ multiplex PCR, and its TCRdb copy is limited to in-frame clones, with some not included. Among 1,400,000 or so clones listed, approximately 98.5% were seen once. Sequenced sample: naive CD4+ T cells sorted from blood. Subset: CD45RA+ positively selected. The receptors come from a man younger than 45 in good health.

This clone has only one observation. The genes are TRBV7-2 and TRBJ2-7, with 7 bases aligning to TRBD2. The V gene's germline CDR1 is SGHTA and CDR2 FQGNSA. Trimming cost V 1 base and J 2 bases; bases outside gene matches: 8. The CDR3 consists of 16 residues. The CDR3 nucleotides read TGTGCCAGCAGCTTAGTCGTAGGACTAGTACCCTACGAGCAGTACTTC. It translates to CASSLVVGLVPYEQYF.

This rearrangement joins TRBV11-3 to TRBJ2-7; D is undetermined. Germline-derived CDR1 and CDR2 are SGHNT and YENEEA. The CDR3 is made up of 13 amino acids. The V and J ends lost 0 bases and 7 bases respectively, with 10 bases between them. DNA for the CDR3: TGTGCCAGCAGCTTAGATCTCCCTGGGGAGCAGTACTTC. It encodes CASSLDLPGEQYF.